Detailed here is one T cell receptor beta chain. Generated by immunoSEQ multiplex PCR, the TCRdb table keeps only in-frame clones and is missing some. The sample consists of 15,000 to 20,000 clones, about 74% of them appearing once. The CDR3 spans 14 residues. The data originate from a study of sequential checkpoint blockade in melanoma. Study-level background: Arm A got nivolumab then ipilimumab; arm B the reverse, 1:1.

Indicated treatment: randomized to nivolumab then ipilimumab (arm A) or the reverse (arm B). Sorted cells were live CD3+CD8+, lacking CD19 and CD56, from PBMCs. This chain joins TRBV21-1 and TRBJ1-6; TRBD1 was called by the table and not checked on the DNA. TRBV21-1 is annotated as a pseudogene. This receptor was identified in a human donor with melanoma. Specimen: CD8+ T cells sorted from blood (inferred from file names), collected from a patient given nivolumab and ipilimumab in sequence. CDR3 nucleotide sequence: TGTGCGGCGGGGGGGACAGGGGATAATTCACCCCTCCACTTT. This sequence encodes CAAGGTGDNSPLHF.